These T cell receptor beta chains were read from a single sample in a study of blood T cells in healthy people across ages. TCRdb reprocessed the 5' RACE reads with MiXCR, giving one entry per CDR3 protein. The sample has 800,000 to 900,000 distinct CDR3 sequences, around 68% seen once. Sequenced: blood. Source of these receptors: a man aged 30 to 45 in good health. The CDR3 runs from the conserved cysteine through the conserved F or W. D genes are given only for firm matches. Clone size appears in some rows only: once, few, many, or a class for an expanded clone.

size	V	D	J	DNA	CDR3
few	TRBV7-3	TRBD1	TRBJ1-1	TGTGCCAGCAGCTGGACAGGGGAGGACACTGAAGCTTTCTTT	CASSWTGEDTEAFF
.	TRBV6-2/TRBV6-3	.	TRBJ1-5	TGTGCCAGCAGACCGCGGGGGCAGGGTTCGCAACAGCCCCAGCATTTT	CASRPRGQGSQQPQHF
.	TRBV12-3/TRBV12-4	TRBD1	TRBJ2-7	TGTGCCAGCTGGACGGGACAGGGGTCCCACGAGCAGTACTTC	CASWTGQGSHEQYF
.	TRBV9	.	TRBJ2-1	TGTGCCAGCAGCAGGACTGGCGGGGAGTACAATGAGCAGTTCTTC	CASSRTGGEYNEQFF
.	TRBV28	TRBD1	TRBJ2-1	TGTGCCAGCAGCCACCCCGGGACAGGGAATTACAATGAGCAGTTCTTC	CASSHPGTGNYNEQFF
few	TRBV29-1	TRBD2	TRBJ2-7	TGCAGCGTTGACGGCGGGGGGGTCTTCGAGCAGTACTTC	CSVDGGGVFEQYF
.	TRBV29-1	TRBD2	TRBJ2-1	TGTAGCGTTGATTTTTCAAGCGGGGGGGGATACAATGAGCAGTTCTTC	CSVDFSSGGGYNEQFF
once	TRBV5-1	.	TRBJ2-3	TGCGCCAGCAACCAACCTGACCCCGAGGCGCAGTATTTT	CASNQPDPEAQYF
.	TRBV7-9	.	TRBJ1-6	TGTGCCAGCAGCTCCCCACAGAGCTCCTATAATTCACCCCTCCACTTT	CASSSPQSSYNSPLHF
.	TRBV5-1	TRBD2	TRBJ2-3	TGCGCCAGCAGCCCAGGGACTAGCGGGGCCACAGATACGCAGTATTTT	CASSPGTSGATDTQYF
.	TRBV28	.	TRBJ1-5	TGTGCCAGCAGTTTCCCTCGAAGGGGTAAGGGCAATCAGCCCCAGCATTTT	CASSFPRRGKGNQPQHF
.	TRBV11-1	.	TRBJ2-1	TGTGCCAGCAGCTTAGCCCGAGGGGTGGCCTACAATGAGCAGTTCTTC	CASSLARGVAYNEQFF
once	TRBV6-5	.	TRBJ2-7	TGTGCCGGCAGTTACGAAAGGTTCTCCTACGAGCAGTACTTC	CAGSYERFSYEQYF
.	TRBV27	TRBD1	TRBJ2-7	TGTGCCAGCAGGACAGGGCCCTCCTACGAGCAGTACTTC	CASRTGPSYEQYF
.	TRBV9	TRBD1	TRBJ2-7	TGTGCCAGCAGCGGCGGGACAGGGGATTACGAGCAGTACTTC	CASSGGTGDYEQYF
.	TRBV15	TRBD1	TRBJ2-7	TGTGCCACCAGCAGAGGGGACAGGGAATTAGACGAGCAGTACTTC	CATSRGDRELDEQYF
.	TRBV12-3/TRBV12-4	TRBD1	TRBJ1-1	TGTGCCAGCAGCCCCGGACAGGGTGTGGCTTTCTTT	CASSPGQGVAFF
many	TRBV5-1	.	TRBJ2-7	TGCGCCAGCAGCCACGGGATGAGCCACGAGCAGTACTTC	CASSHGMSHEQYF
once	TRBV28	TRBD1	TRBJ2-7	TGTGCCAGCATCCCCGGGACAGGGACCTACGAGCAGTACTTC	CASIPGTGTYEQYF
few	TRBV7-2	.	TRBJ2-1	TGTGCCAGCAGCTTAGAGGATCCCCCCTCCTACAATGAGCAGTTCTTC	CASSLEDPPSYNEQFF
.	TRBV20-1	.	TRBJ1-5	TGCAGTGCTAGGGCGGATTATAGCAATCAGCCCCAGCATTTT	CSARADYSNQPQHF
many	TRBV9	TRBD1	TRBJ1-6	TGTGCCAGCAGCGTAGCAGGGGGCAGCTATAATTCACCCCTCCACTTT	CASSVAGGSYNSPLHF
.	TRBV28	TRBD1	TRBJ1-1	TGTGCCAGCAATCTTCATTCAGGGGGCCAGGGTGAAGCTTTCTTT	CASNLHSGGQGEAFF
.	TRBV29-1	.	TRBJ2-1	TGCAGCGCCGACCCCTTACAGGGAATCGGCGGCAATGAGCAGTTCTTC	CSADPLQGIGGNEQFF
few	TRBV29-1	.	TRBJ2-5	TGCAGCGTTGGTACAGCGAGGCGGGAGACCCAGTACTTC	CSVGTARRETQYF
.	TRBV9	.	TRBJ2-3	TGTGCCAGCAGCCCGCGACTCGCTCCGAACACAGATACGCAGTATTTT	CASSPRLAPNTDTQYF
.	TRBV4-2	TRBD1	TRBJ2-5	TGTGCCAGCAGCCAGGACAGGGATGCGCCAGAGACCCAGTACTTC	CASSQDRDAPETQYF
.	TRBV28	TRBD1	TRBJ2-7	TGTGCCAGCAGTTTTATAGGACAGGGGGTCAACGAGCAGTACTTC	CASSFIGQGVNEQYF
.	TRBV7-2	.	TRBJ2-7	TGTGCCAGCAGCCCAAGCCATGGCAACTACGAGCAGTACTTC	CASSPSHGNYEQYF
.	TRBV4-3	TRBD1	TRBJ1-6	TGCGCCAGCAGCCAAGGTTCGACAGGGCCCTGGCCTTGGTCACCCCTCCACTTT	CASSQGSTGPWPWSPLHF
.	TRBV4-3	.	TRBJ1-6	TGCGCCAGCAGCCAGTCACGCAGCTCCTATAATTCACCCCTCCACTTT	CASSQSRSSYNSPLHF
.	TRBV6-2/TRBV6-3	.	TRBJ2-1	TGTGCCAGCCTCGGGACTGGTTACGAGCAGTTCTTC	CASLGTGYEQFF
.	TRBV10-3	TRBD1	TRBJ2-3	TGTGCCATCAGTGGTCAGGGGGACACAGATACGCAGTATTTT	CAISGQGDTDTQYF
.	TRBV4-2	TRBD2	TRBJ2-4	TGTGCCGGCAGCCAAGATAGCGGGAAAAACATTCAGTACTTC	CAGSQDSGKNIQYF
few	TRBV29-1	TRBD1	TRBJ1-4	TGCAGCGTTGAAGAGTACAGGGGGCTATCTAATGAAAAACTGTTTTTT	CSVEEYRGLSNEKLFF
once	TRBV12-3/TRBV12-4	.	TRBJ1-2	TGTGCCAGCAGTTCTGACGGGCGCCATGGCTACACCTTC	CASSSDGRHGYTF
.	TRBV27	.	TRBJ2-7	TGTGCCAGCAGTTTAAAGGCCGACTTCGAGCAGTACTTC	CASSLKADFEQYF
.	TRBV10-3	.	TRBJ2-1	TGTGCCATCAGTGGGTCCCCGGGGAGACGGGAGAATGAGCAGTTCTTC	CAISGSPGRRENEQFF
.	TRBV7-2	.	TRBJ1-5	TGTGCCAGCAGGGTATCGGGACTGCAAAATCAGCCCCAGCATTTT	CASRVSGLQNQPQHF
.	TRBV20-1	.	TRBJ1-5	TGCAGTGCTCAGCGGCCCGGTCAGCCCCAGCATTTT	CSAQRPGQPQHF
.	TRBV25-1	.	TRBJ1-5	TGTGCCAGCAGTCCGAGGGGTCATAGCAATCAGCCCCAGCATTTT	CASSPRGHSNQPQHF
.	TRBV6-4	.	TRBJ2-1	TGTGCCAGCAGTGACGGGGCCGCGTCCTACAATGAGCAGTTCTTC	CASSDGAASYNEQFF
once	TRBV5-6	TRBD2	TRBJ2-7	TGTGCCAGCAGCGCAGGAACTAGCGCGTACCACCCATCCTACGAGCAGTACTTC	CASSAGTSAYHPSYEQYF
.	TRBV7-9	TRBD1	TRBJ1-4	TGTGCCAGCAGCCCTCCCGTAGGGGGCCTAAGTGAAAAACTGTTTTTT	CASSPPVGGLSEKLFF
.	TRBV4-3	.	TRBJ2-7	TGCGCCGGCAGCCAAGGCACAGGTTCCTACGAGCAGTACTTC	CAGSQGTGSYEQYF
few	TRBV3-1	.	TRBJ2-7	TGTGCCAGCAGCCAAGTTCAGTCCTACGAGCAGTACTTC	CASSQVQSYEQYF
few	TRBV20-1	.	TRBJ2-7	TGCAGTGCTAGAGCGCGGCAGGAGCGCTCCTACGAGCAGTACTTC	CSARARQERSYEQYF
.	TRBV19	.	TRBJ1-5	TGTGCCAGTAGTATCAATGGGGGCAATCAGCCCCAGCATTTT	CASSINGGNQPQHF
few	TRBV7-9	.	TRBJ2-1	TGTGCCAGCAGCGAGACCAAAAAGGGCACTGAGCAGTTCTTC	CASSETKKGTEQFF
few	TRBV2	.	TRBJ2-7	TGTGCCAGCAGCCTCTCCGGGGGGCGGGCGTCCTACGAGCAGTACTTC	CASSLSGGRASYEQYF
.	TRBV28	TRBD1	TRBJ2-4	TGTGCCAGCAGTTTCCCCGGGACAGGGGAAGGTAAAGGAAACATTCAGTACTTC	CASSFPGTGEGKGNIQYF
.	TRBV5-5	.	TRBJ1-2	TGTGCCAGCAGCCACCCGGTAGGCAGGGTAGACTATGGCTACACCTTC	CASSHPVGRVDYGYTF
.	TRBV20-1	.	TRBJ1-3	TGCAGTGCTCAGGGAGGAAACACCATATATTTT	CSAQGGNTIYF